These 20 T cell receptor beta chains came from one sample sequenced in a study of blood T cell repertoires in COVID-19. Using immunoSEQ multiplex PCR, the repertoire was profiled, and TCRdb retains in-frame clones only, with some absent. The sample consists of about 300,000 clones, about 85% of them appearing once. Sequencing input: peripheral blood. Receptor source: a human donor in a cohort sampled during active COVID-19.

This clone was detected only once. CDR3: CATSGREARYNEQFF. In nucleotides, the CDR3 is TGTGCCACCAGCGGACGGGAGGCCCGCTACAATGAGCAGTTCTTC. This rearrangement joins TRBV15 to TRBJ2-1; the match to TRBD2 covers 7 bases. The CDR3 length is 15 residues. V shed 5 bases, J shed 3 bases, and the junction held 7 bases outside the gene matches. Germline values: CDR1 LNHNV, CDR2 YYDKDF (reference sequence).

With regard to this clone: Other DNA variants within this sample encode the same CDR3. V gene TRBV3-1 (or the pseudogene TRBV3-2) combines with J gene TRBJ1-2; no reliable D call. Germline CDR1 reads LGHDT; CDR2 reads YNNKEL (reference sequence). This CDR3 has 12 residues. V was trimmed by 3 bases and J by 4 bases, leaving 6 bases between them. The chain's CDR3 is CASSQGLYGYTF. CDR3 nucleotide sequence: TGTGCCAGCAGCCAGGGCCTCTATGGCTACACCTTC.

The rearrangement uses TRBV2 and TRBJ2-2, with unresolved D. The germline V gene has CDR1 SNHLY and CDR2 FYNNEI. CDR3 size: 13 residues. V was shortened by 4 bases and J by 4 bases, with 7 bases between the two germline ends. This CDR3 reads CASSVGITGELFF. Here the CDR3 DNA reads TGTGCCAGCAGTGTCGGTATCACCGGGGAGCTGTTTTTT.

The V call is TRBV30, the J call TRBJ2-3; D not certain. V lost 1 base to trimming and J lost 2 bases, with 13 bases between them. The germline V gene encodes CDR1 GTSNPN and CDR2 SVGIG (reference sequence). The CDR3 runs 15 residues. The DNA of the CDR3 is TGTGCCTGGAGTGGTTTGAAGCGACCCACAGATACGCAGTATTTT. Translated: CAWSGLKRPTDTQYF.

There are a few counts of this clone. The chain has TRBV9 and TRBJ1-1; D not certain. V lost 0 bases, J lost 5 bases, and 11 bases lay in between. Germline CDR1 and CDR2: SGDLS and YYNGEE. The CDR3 extends over 14 amino acids. CDR3 coding DNA: TGTGCCAGCAGCGTAGGGGGAGGTAGAACTGAAGCTTTCTTT. Translated, it gives CASSVGGGRTEAFF. Drawing the rest from reference TRBV9 and TRBJ1-1, the complete variable domain is DSGVTQTPKHLITATGQRVTLRCSPRSGDLSVYWYQQSLDQGLQFLIQYYNGEERAKGNILERFSAQQFPDLHSELNLSSLELGDSALYFCASSVGGGRTEAFFGQGTRLTVV.

The V call is TRBV12-5, the J call TRBJ1-1; D is unclear. Trimming took 3 bases from V and 6 from J, leaving 8 bases between them. The CDR3 length is 12 residues. Germline V gene data show CDR1 as LGHNT and CDR2 as FRNRAP. The CDR3 region is CASGLGLAEAFF. CDR3 bases: TGTGCTAGTGGTTTAGGACTCGCTGAAGCTTTCTTT. Variable domain in full (rest from reference TRBV12-5 and TRBJ1-1): DARVTQTPRHKVTEMGQEVTMRCQPILGHNTVFWYRQTMMQGLELLAYFRNRAPLDDSGMPKDRFSAEMPDATLATLKIQPSEPRDSAVYFCASGLGLAEAFFGQGTRLTVV.

The CDR3 spells CASSFTSGSYNEQFF. The CDR3 bases are TGTGCCAGCAGCTTCACTAGCGGCTCCTACAATGAGCAGTTCTTC. The chain uses TRBV5-4 and TRBJ2-1, with 8 bases matching TRBD2. The junction had 1 base not matched to a gene; V was cut back by 2 bases and J by 0 bases. Germline lookup yields CDR1 SGHNT and CDR2 YYREEE (reference sequence). The CDR3 spans 15 residues. The variable domain in full, completed from reference TRBV5-4 and TRBJ2-1, reads ETGVTQSPTHLIKTRGQQVTLRCSSQSGHNTVSWYQQALGQGPQFIFQYYREEENGRGNFPPRFSGLQFPNYSSELNVNALELDDSALYLCASSFTSGSYNEQFFGPGTRLTVL.

CDR3 loop: CASSPGQAYNSPLHF. The DNA for the CDR3 is TGTGCCAGCAGTCCGGGACAGGCCTATAATTCACCCCTCCACTTT. This chain links TRBV6-6 with TRBJ1-6; 8 nucleotides line up with TRBD1. V was pared by 5 bases and J by 2 bases, with 2 bases of the junction left unmatched. The length of the CDR3 is 15 residues. Germline V gene data show CDR1 as MNHNY and CDR2 as SVGAGI (reference sequence).

The chain links TRBV7-2 to TRBJ2-7; TRBD1 is a possible D gene (5 bases). CDR1 and CDR2 (germline): SGHTA, FQGNSA. This CDR3 comprises 11 residues. V lost 5 bases and J 4 bases, leaving 6 bases between the germline ends. The CDR3 DNA is TGTGCCAGCAGCCCAGGGTACGAGCAGTACTTC. It yields the protein CASSPGYEQYF.

This clone was found a few times. This chain joins TRBV7-2 and TRBJ2-5, with a tentative D call TRBD2 (5 bases). From germline, CDR1 is SGHTA and CDR2 FQGNSA. This CDR3 contains 15 residues. V gave up 2 bases and J gave up 3 bases, with 13 bases separating them. CDR3 sequence (DNA): TGTGCCAGCAGCTTATGGCACAGCGGAAAAGAGACCCAGTACTTC. It is translated as CASSLWHSGKETQYF. The entire variable domain, with the rest obtained from reference TRBV7-2 and TRBJ2-5, is as follows: GAGVSQSPSNKVTEKGKDVELRCDPISGHTALYWYRQSLGQGLEFLIYFQGNSAPDKSGLPSDRFSAERTGGSVSTLTIQRTQQEDSAVYLCASSLWHSGKETQYFGPGTRLLVL.

The V gene is TRBV28, the J gene TRBJ1-4; 8 nucleotides line up with TRBD1. The CDR3 spans 15 residues. The V gene end was trimmed by 5 bases and the J gene end by 10 bases; junction bases not matched to a gene: 12. The germline V gene encodes CDR1 MDHEN and CDR2 SYDVKM. The CDR3 loop is CASSPRTGSLRKLFF. The CDR3, as DNA: TGTGCCAGCAGTCCCCGGACAGGGTCGTTGAGAAAACTGTTTTTT.

The chain combines TRBV18 with TRBJ2-7, with 7 bases aligning to TRBD1. Germline V gene data show CDR1 as KGHSH and CDR2 as LQKENI. The CDR3 has 14 amino acids. The junction had 2 bases not matched to a gene; V was cut back by 1 base and J by 2 bases. The CDR3 nucleotides read TGTGCCAGCTCACCACAGACAGGGCCCTACGAGCAGTACTTC. It is translated as CASSPQTGPYEQYF.

The chain joins TRBV30 to TRBJ2-3, with 10 bases matching TRBD2. CDR1 and CDR2 from the germline V gene are GTSNPN and SVGIG (reference sequence). With 2 bases clipped from V and 2 bases from J, the junction kept 16 bases outside the gene matches. The CDR3 consists of 19 residues. The CDR3 DNA reads as TGTGCCTGGAGTTCTCAGCCCCCAGGGACTAGCGTATCCACAGATACGCAGTATTTT. It is translated as CAWSSQPPGTSVSTDTQYF.

Turning to this clone: Other nucleotide sequences from this sample produce the same CDR3. This chain joins TRBV6-2 or TRBV6-3 and TRBJ2-7; D unclear. The CDR3 is 12 residues long. Trimming left V 0 bases short and J 3 bases short, with 3 bases between. Germline values: CDR1 MNHEY, CDR2 SVGEGT. In nucleotides, the CDR3 is TGTGCCAGCAGTTACTCGCGCTACGAGCAGTACTTC. Amino acids: CASSYSRYEQYF.

This clone has more than one count but fewer than ten. The gene calls are TRBV5-1 and TRBJ1-1; D perhaps matches TRBD1 (5 bases). This CDR3 has 12 residues. Germline V CDR1 and CDR2: SGHRS, YFSETQ. Trimming cost V 6 bases and J 8 bases, with 14 bases left between them. This CDR3 is CASTGPPGEAFF. The DNA of the CDR3 is TGCGCCAGCACCGGGCCCCCAGGGGAAGCTTTCTTT.

The chain combines TRBV7-2 with TRBJ2-1; 8 bases match TRBD2. V lost 5 bases, J lost 4 bases, and 7 bases stayed unmatched. CDR1 is SGHTA and CDR2 is FQGNSA in the germline V gene. The CDR3 is made up of 15 amino acids. CDR3 region: CASSASGSQYNEQFF. The CDR3 nucleotides are TGTGCCAGCAGCGCGAGCGGGAGCCAATACAATGAGCAGTTCTTC.

Concerning this clone: The same CDR3 also results from other DNA sequences found in this sample. This chain uses TRBV18 with TRBJ1-5, with TRBD1 identical over 10 bases. V shed 2 bases and J 4 bases; nucleotides not matched to a gene: 2. Germline CDR1 and CDR2: KGHSH and LQKENI. The length of the CDR3 is 15 residues. The CDR3 sequence is CASSPWGQGNQPQHF. The CDR3 DNA reads TGTGCCAGCTCACCATGGGGACAGGGGAATCAGCCCCAGCATTTT.

V is TRBV5-1 and J is TRBJ1-2, with 7 bases identical to TRBD1. CDR3 size: 13 residues. V lost 4 bases and J lost 6; bases outside the gene matches: 6. The germline V gene encodes CDR1 SGHRS and CDR2 YFSETQ. The CDR3 DNA follows: TGCGCCAGCAGCGCGGGACAGATCCATGGCTACACCTTC. It codes for CASSAGQIHGYTF.

The rearrangement links TRBV19 to TRBJ1-5, with D unresolved. With 1 base removed from V and 4 bases from J, the gap between germline ends came to 11 bases. Germline V lookup: CDR1 LNHDA, CDR2 SQIVND (reference sequence). There are 15 residues in the CDR3. CDR3 region: CASSIGPTGNQPQHF. DNA of the CDR3: TGTGCCAGTAGTATAGGTCCCACTGGTAATCAGCCCCAGCATTTT. Drawing the rest from reference TRBV19 and TRBJ1-5, the complete variable domain is DGGITQSPKYLFRKEGQNVTLSCEQNLNHDAMYWYRQDPGQGLRLIYYSQIVNDFQKGDIAEGYSVSREKKESFPLTVTSAQKNPTAFYLCASSIGPTGNQPQHFGDGTRLSIL.

This chain connects TRBV28 to TRBJ1-1; 7 bases fit TRBD1. V shed 7 bases and J 4 bases; nucleotides not matched to a gene: 9. The CDR3 has 14 amino acids. Germline CDR1 reads MDHEN; CDR2 reads SYDVKM. The CDR3 here is CASTVTGTLTEAFF. Written as DNA, the CDR3 is TGTGCCAGCACCGTGACAGGGACGCTCACTGAAGCTTTCTTT.